This T cell receptor (beta chain) was identified during a study of human T cells and chemical hapten exposure (dated by TCRdb to about 2021). In the study overall: For sensitization, 2% DPC in acetone was applied to a roughly 2 cm by roughly 2 cm area of upper inner arm skin. Throughout the study period of roughly five months, patients also received therapeutic DPC doses to the scalp every week. Patch testing on the upper back used Finn chambers containing 0.01% DPC, with scoring done after 6 days according to International Contact Dermatitis Research Group standards. Alopecia areata with under or over 50% scalp involvement, alopecia totalis and alopecia universalis were represented in the patient cohort, which was mostly female. Libraries were combined into a pool for sequencing, and differences in TCR yield between samples came mainly from small differences in library volumes within the pool. Peripheral blood TCR repertoire changes were tracked in vivo in alopecia patients during primary and secondary sensitization to the hapten diphenylcyclopropenone (DPC). Patient blood was sampled pre-sensitization (week 0) and at 2, 6 and about 24 weeks after DPC sensitization. Twenty-nine alopecia patients provided blood for TCR sequencing at one to four time points (pre-sensitization, 2, 6 and 24 weeks). Study-level results and caveats: Expanded TCRs formed significantly more large CDR3 similarity clusters than pre-sensitization or healthy control sets, consistent with antigen-driven responses. No change with DPC sensitization was found in the number of TCRs above 1 in 1000 frequency, and no evidence of global repertoire structure alterations was found. After repeated subsampling, changes were observed in the strength of the expansion versus patch-test correlation and in the threshold at which the correlation became significant. All patients had alopecia, a presumed autoimmune disease, so their immune response might differ from that of healthy individuals. Patch test score correlated positively with the number of PT1 expanded TCRs, reaching significance at thresholds 8, 16 and 32 but not at 4.

This clonotype was seen more than once but under ten times. Its antigen target is currently unknown. Per-base qualities were not stored, and no clone one base away is much larger. The intended sense of this specimen's time point label: patch test 1, 2 weeks after DPC sensitization. The treatment or condition tag for this specimen amounts to: therapeutic diphenylcyclopropenone sensitization with weekly scalp DPC. At every patch-test visit, the blood draw took place before the patch test was put on. Patients were considered eligible if aged 18 to 70, diagnosed with alopecia and deemed suitable for DPC therapy, and patients were excluded if pregnant. Unfractionated whole blood was collected in Tempus Blood RNA tubes, and total RNA was extracted from that blood. Library preparation used RACE. The listed sequencing device is NextSeq 500. During library preparation, unique molecular identifiers were attached to individual cDNA molecules so that TCRs could be counted quantitatively and reproducibly. Both TCR alpha and TCR beta chains were sequenced from each blood RNA sample. In the source study's methods: The median number of TCRs per sample was around 100,000, ranging from about 20,000 to 750,000. V, J and CDR3 annotation of the TCR reads was carried out using the Decombinator software suite. For PS versus PT1 abundance plots, all samples were subsampled to the same number of TCRs (28,000). TCRs were defined as expanded if absent before sensitization and observed at least eight times at the 2-week time point. TCRdb ran its own pipeline on the public reads, namely fastp trimming at Q25 and MiXCR clone calling, and kept in-frame beta chains. For every CDR3 protein sequence, its rows merge into one entry that carries the most common genes and DNA. The V and J calls were determined by TCRdb, not by the authors. The sample contains just under 350,000 distinct CDR3 sequences, 5.5% to 8% of them found a single time. The leading ten clones occupy 7% to 10% of the sample.

Reading the germline V gene gives CDR1 MRHNA and CDR2 SNTAGT. Here V drops 8 bases and J drops 3 bases, and the junction holds 7 bases not matched to any gene. The CDR3 numbers 14 residues from cysteine through phenylalanine. Only the CDR3 part of the read is kept: 42 bases, read in frame from the first base. The TCR sequence derives from a woman under 30 with alopecia areata. Some clones in this sample may be carry-over from other donors' samples. Material: whole blood, obtained in connection with sensitization to the hapten diphenylcyclopropenone (DPC). The rearrangement joined TRBV6-4 to TRBJ2-3, with 8 junctional bases fitting TRBD1. CDR3 sequence: CASGDRGGTDTQYF. The nucleotide sequence is TGTGCCAGCGGAGACAGGGGAGGAACAGATACGCAGTATTTT.